A single sample is the source of the 20 T cell receptor beta chains below, sequenced in a study of blood T cells in healthy people across ages. With a J-beta primer mix and a sample-barcoded 5' primer, a second PCR ran about 7 to 12 cycles. TCRdb re-called the 5' RACE reads through MiXCR, storing one row per CDR3 protein. Among about 780,000 distinct CDR3 sequences listed, more than 25% were seen once. These data also formed part of another study, on T cells of mothers and their children.

Sequenced sample: blood. The source of these receptors is a boy aged 10-17 years in good health.

In its sample, this clonotype was seen a few times. This sequence joins TRBV6-6 and TRBJ1-2, with D perhaps matching TRBD1 (6 bases). Per germline, CDR1 MNHNY and CDR2 SVGAGI (reference sequence). This CDR3 is built from 15 residues. V gave up 5 bases and J gave up 0 bases, with 13 bases separating them. The CDR3 nucleotides are TGTGCCAGCAGTCCCCCGGGGGCCGCTAACTATGGCTACACCTTC. Protein sequence: CASSPPGAANYGYTF.

The chain carries TRBV9 and TRBJ2-7, with D possibly matching TRBD2 (5 bases). The CDR3 runs 14 residues. The germline CDR1 and CDR2 sequences are SGDLS and YYNGEE. V was pared by 3 bases and J by 6 bases, with 16 bases between. Written as DNA, the CDR3 is TGTGCCAGCAGCGCTCTAGCCCGCCGGGGCGAGCAGTACTTC. Translated, it gives CASSALARRGEQYF.

The V gene is TRBV5-1, the J gene TRBJ1-5; D uncertain. The CDR3 sequence is 15 residues long. Germline V gene sequence: CDR1 SGHRS, CDR2 YFSETQ. The V end was cut by 5 bases, the J end by 9 bases, with 21 bases between. The CDR3 bases are TGCGCCAGCAGTCCTGATCCATCGGGATCTGGGCCCCAGCATTTT. Its translation is CASSPDPSGSGPQHF.

The CDR3 is CASSELRSEFWETQYF. In DNA, the CDR3 is TGTGCCAGCAGTGAATTGCGTTCGGAGTTCTGGGAGACCCAGTACTTC. This chain uses TRBV2 with TRBJ2-5; D not certain. CDR3 length equals 16 residues. CDR1 is SNHLY, CDR2 FYNNEI, per germline. V lost 2 bases and J lost 5, with 18 bases in between.

V is TRBV5-5 and J is TRBJ2-1, with a tentative D call TRBD1 (6 bases). Germline V gives CDR1 SGHKS, CDR2 YYEKEE (reference sequence). The CDR3 spans 15 residues. The germline V and J ends were trimmed by 5 bases and 3 bases, with 15 bases remaining between them. CDR3 loop: CASRTGLPGYNEQFF. The CDR3 DNA is TGTGCCAGCAGGACAGGACTGCCGGGCTACAATGAGCAGTTCTTC.

J is TRBJ1-5 and V is TRBV19; D might be TRBD1 (5 bases). The CDR3 extends over 14 amino acids. V lost 3 bases, J lost 7 bases, and 13 bases lay in between. CDR1 is LNHDA and CDR2 is SQIVND in the germline V gene (reference sequence). CDR3: CASSIGLRDQPQHF. Written as DNA, the CDR3 is TGTGCCAGTAGTATCGGGCTCAGGGACCAGCCCCAGCATTTT.

This chain connects TRBV12-3 or TRBV12-4 to TRBJ1-5; the D is unclear. This CDR3 has 13 amino acids. Trimming took 1 base from V and 7 from J, leaving 8 bases between them. This CDR3 is CASSLDSGQPQHF. CDR3 coding DNA: TGTGCCAGCAGTTTAGACAGCGGGCAGCCCCAGCATTTT.

This clonotype was recorded a few times. The junction does not match germline at one end; this may be a read error. This chain joins TRBV12-3 or TRBV12-4 and TRBJ2-6, with 7 bases identical to TRBD2. The CDR3 runs 13 residues. The CDR3 nucleotides are TGTGCCAGCGGCCAAACAGCGGGGCAACGTCGGGCTTTC. Protein sequence: CASGQTAGQRRAF.

The gene calls are TRBV5-1 and TRBJ2-5, with a tentative D call TRBD1 (6 bases). Matching the DNA end better, TRBJ2-1 makes the J call doubtful. CDR3 length equals 13 residues. The germline V gene has CDR1 SGHRS and CDR2 YFSETQ. CDR3 in DNA: TGCGCCAGCAGCTTTACAGGGAAGAATGAGCAGTTCTTC. The encoded protein is CASSFTGKNEQFF.

This clonotype came up a few times. One end of the junction is discordant with germline, which a read error may explain. This chain connects TRBV2 to TRBJ2-4; no definite D call. In germline, CDR1 is SNHLY, CDR2 FYNNEI. The CDR3 runs to 14 residues. DNA for the CDR3: TGTGCCACCTCTCGTACCCTCGTCAAAAACATTCGGTACTTC. This codes for CATSRTLVKNIRYF.

The CDR3 DNA follows: TGCGCCAGCAGCGCGGACAGGGGTAATGAGCAGTTCTTC. Translating it yields CASSADRGNEQFF. The genes are TRBV5-1 and TRBJ2-1, with 9 bases lining up with TRBD1. The CDR3 extends over 13 amino acids. Germline V CDR1 and CDR2: SGHRS, YFSETQ. Unmatched junction bases numbered 3, after V lost 4 bases and J lost 7 bases.

This clonotype was detected a few times. The genes are TRBV6-5 and TRBJ1-2, with 7 bases fitting TRBD1. V shed 1 base, J shed 4 bases, and the junction held 6 bases outside the gene matches. This CDR3 contains 15 residues. CDR1 is MNHEY, CDR2 SVGAGI, per germline. CDR3 nucleotide sequence: TGTGCCAGCAGTTACTACACAGGGGCCGCCTATGGCTACACCTTC. Residues: CASSYYTGAAYGYTF.

Written as DNA, the CDR3 is TGTGCCAGCAGCTTAGCGGGACAGCCAAACACTGAAGCTTTCTTT. Protein: CASSLAGQPNTEAFF. The chain couples TRBV7-8 to TRBJ1-1; TRBD1 matches 7 bases. The CDR3 spans 15 residues. Germline loops: CDR1 SGHVS, CDR2 FQNEAQ. Unmatched junction bases numbered 3, after V lost 0 bases and J lost 2 bases.

This clonotype was seen a handful of times. The rearrangement uses TRBV5-6 and TRBJ2-2, with D unclear. CDR3 length: 15 residues. The V end lost 4 bases, the J end lost 1 base, and 11 bases lay between the germline ends. The germline V gene encodes CDR1 SGHDT and CDR2 YYEEEE. The CDR3 spells CASSPKPGNTGELFF. CDR3 DNA: TGTGCCAGCAGCCCAAAGCCGGGGAACACCGGGGAGCTGTTTTTT. Full variable domain (remainder filled in from reference TRBV5-6 and TRBJ2-2): DAGVTQSPTHLIKTRGQQVTLRCSPKSGHDTVSWYQQALGQGPQFIFQYYEEEERQRGNFPDRFSGHQFPNYSSELNVNALLLGDSALYLCASSPKPGNTGELFFGEGSRLTVL.

In its sample, this clonotype was seen a few times. The rearrangement uses TRBV6-5 and TRBJ1-1; D possibly corresponds to TRBD1 (6 bases). CDR3 length: 15 amino acids. V dropped 2 bases and J dropped 5 bases, with 15 bases sitting between them. Looked up from germline, CDR1 is MNHEY and CDR2 is SVGAGI. The CDR3 region is CASSYGPAQGTEAFF. The CDR3, as DNA: TGTGCCAGCAGTTACGGGCCGGCTCAGGGGACTGAAGCTTTCTTT.

V is TRBV7-9 and J is TRBJ1-2; D is unresolved. Germline V gives CDR1 SEHNR, CDR2 FQNEAQ (reference sequence). Trimming took 5 bases from V and 3 from J, leaving 19 bases between them. CDR3 length: 16 amino acids. The CDR3 DNA sequence: TGTGCCAGCAGCCTCTACCCGGGGAGAGTAGACTATGGCTACACCTTC. Translation gives CASSLYPGRVDYGYTF.

This clonotype was recorded a few times. One base away lies a much larger clone, so this may be a sequencing read error. CDR3 DNA sequence: TGCAGTACTAGAGTGGGTTCAGTTACACCCGGGGAGCTGTTTTTT. Translated, it gives CSTRVGSVTPGELFF. The chain links TRBV20-1 to TRBJ2-2; D is perhaps TRBD2 (5 bases). CDR3 length: 15 residues. Germline CDR1 is DFQATT and CDR2 is SNEGSKA (reference sequence).

This clonotype was counted a few times. The chain joins TRBV30 to TRBJ1-6, with 8 bases identical to TRBD1. Losses at the gene ends were 2 bases for V and 14 bases for J; bases not matched to a gene: 8. Germline V gives CDR1 GTSNPN, CDR2 SVGIG (reference sequence). The CDR3 is 13 residues long. Here the CDR3 reads CAWSPGQGSSLHF. CDR3 DNA sequence: TGTGCCTGGAGTCCAGGACAGGGTTCCTCCCTCCACTTT.

This chain joins TRBV14 and TRBJ2-2, with 7 bases lining up with TRBD1. The CDR3 covers 15 residues. The germline V gene encodes CDR1 SGHDN and CDR2 FVKESK. V gave up 4 bases and J gave up 4 bases; unmatched junction bases: 6. CDR3 amino acids: CASSPRDSSTGELFF. CDR3 DNA sequence: TGTGCCAGCAGCCCTAGGGACAGCTCCACCGGGGAGCTGTTTTTT.

The chain carries TRBV28 and TRBJ2-3; no clear D gene. The germline gives CDR1 MDHEN, CDR2 SYDVKM. CDR3 length: 12 residues. Trimming pared 7 bases from V and 3 bases from J, leaving 8 bases between. The CDR3 DNA reads as TGTGCCAGCAAAGGATATACAGATACGCAGTATTTT. This codes for CASKGYTDTQYF.